This T cell receptor beta chain was identified in a study of cytotoxic CD8 clonotypes in ibrutinib-treated CLL. Libraries were prepared by immunoSEQ multiplex PCR; TCRdb keeps only in-frame clonotypes and omits some of them. The sample lists some 130,000 clones; around 84% were seen once. This clone was seen just once. The sequence derives from a human donor with chronic lymphocytic leukemia. Source: PBMCs, taken after 24 months of ibrutinib treatment.

CDR3 DNA sequence: TGCGCCAGCAGCCACGCGCCCGCCACTGAAGCTTTCTTT. Protein product: CASSHAPATEAFF. The rearrangement uses TRBV5-1 and TRBJ1-1; no clear D. Germline V CDR1 and CDR2: SGHRS, YFSETQ. The V gene lost 4 bases and the J gene lost 4 bases, with 11 bases spanning the gap. The CDR3 sequence is 13 residues long.